This T cell receptor beta chain was recorded in a study of molecular identifiers for immune sequencing clone quantification. Regarding the study as a whole: Clones exceeding 20 RNA copies carried over 98% of effector molecules but under 1% of naive-cell molecules.

Per germline, CDR1 SEHNR and CDR2 FQNEAQ (reference sequence). Trimming removed 4 bases at V and 7 bases at J, with 14 bases between. This CDR3 is built from 14 residues. This clonotype was observed a few times. What it binds is unknown. Both previously described methods and listed TCR primers were employed to make bulk TCR libraries. TCRdb fed the PCR reads into MiXCR, producing one record per CDR3 protein. The table has approximately 680,000 distinct CDR3 sequences, around 25% seen once. Libraries for naive CD8 T cells, which were made from approximately 20,000 to 980,000 sorted cells, drew on 10%, 30% or 50% of the RNA. As CD8+CD4-CCR7+CD45RA+ cells, naive CD8 T cells were sorted.

Sequenced: naive CD8+ T cells from blood, with Jurkat cell RNA spiked in. Subset reported: FACS-sorted CD8+CD4-CCR7+CD45RA+ naive T cells. The TCR originated in a human donor in good health. Some libraries in this study had Jurkat cell RNA spiked in. This rearrangement joins TRBV7-9 to TRBJ2-1; no definite D call. This chain's CDR3 is CASSSTYNSNEQFF. The CDR3, as DNA: TGTGCCAGCAGCTCAACTTATAATTCAAATGAGCAGTTCTTC.